This entry describes one T cell receptor beta chain. The record originates from a study of blood T cell repertoires in COVID-19. Overall study: Whether acute or convalescent, the COVID-19 samples came from the United States, Italy and Spain.

Germline values: CDR1 ENHRY, CDR2 SYGVKD. This CDR3 is 14 amino acids long. The V end was cut by 4 bases, the J end by 0 bases, with 7 bases between. Authors' methods: Cell counts per sample came from amplifying reference gene primers. The method was immunoSEQ multiplex PCR; TCRdb's version includes in-frame clones alone and lacks a portion of them. The DNA gave D and trimming, while V, J and clone size come from that table. The table has hundreds of thousands of clones, roughly 80% seen once. J is TRBJ1-5 and V is TRBV10-3; the D gene is possibly TRBD1 (6 bases). Sequenced sample: peripheral blood. The source of this sequence is a woman older than 75 with active or convalescent COVID-19. The CDR3 DNA sequence: TGTGCCATCAGTGCAGGGGATAGCAATCAGCCCCAGCATTTT. Protein product: CAISAGDSNQPQHF.